One and the same sample provided the 13 T cell receptor beta chains below, sequenced in a study of cytomegalovirus exposure and HLA in healthy donors. Profiling relied on immunoSEQ multiplex PCR, and the TCRdb table lists in-frame clones only, not all of them. The table includes a few hundred thousand clones, 90% detected once. Sequenced sample: PBMCs. The receptors originated from a woman between 18 and 30 years old in good health and CMV-seronegative.

This chain joins TRBV28 and TRBJ2-3, with D perhaps TRBD1 (5 bases). Germline V gene sequence: CDR1 MDHEN, CDR2 SYDVKM. The CDR3 length is 13 residues. Trimming left V 3 bases short and J 6 bases short, with 10 bases between. The CDR3 bases are TGTGCCAGCAGTTTGTTAGGGGTTGATACGCAGTATTTT. This translates into CASSLLGVDTQYF.

The CDR3 protein is CASRLGQGWTQPQHF. The CDR3 nucleotides are TGTGCCAGCAGATTAGGACAGGGCTGGACTCAGCCCCAGCATTTT. This chain joins TRBV5-5 and TRBJ1-5; 8 bases map to TRBD1. V was clipped by 5 bases and J by 6 bases; unmatched bases: 10. Germline loops: CDR1 SGHKS, CDR2 YYEKEE (reference sequence). This CDR3 region has 15 residues.

The rearrangement links TRBV2 to TRBJ2-5; tentative D call: TRBD1 (6 bases). There are 14 residues in the CDR3. Trimming pared 6 bases from V and 5 bases from J, leaving 16 bases between. Germline V gives CDR1 SNHLY, CDR2 FYNNEI. The CDR3 loop reads CASSLGQPGETQYF. The CDR3 bases are TGTGCCAGCAGCCTAGGACAGCCGGGGGAGACCCAGTACTTC.

This clone was seen a handful of times. The chain links TRBV7-9 to TRBJ1-2, with unresolved D. Germline-derived CDR1 and CDR2 are SEHNR and FQNEAQ (reference sequence). The CDR3 is 12 amino acids. V was shortened by 4 bases and J by 4 bases, with 7 bases between the two germline ends. In nucleotides, the CDR3 is TGTGCCAGCAGCTATGGCTTCTATGGCTACACCTTC. Its translation: CASSYGFYGYTF.

CDR3 coding DNA: TGTGCCAGCTCACCATTTCTCGGGGACAGGGATGTGTTCCCCTCACCCCTCCACTTT. Translation gives CASSPFLGDRDVFPSPLHF. The chain uses TRBV18 and TRBJ1-6; TRBD1 matches at 9 bases. This CDR3 region has 19 residues. V dropped 2 bases and J dropped 10; count of bases not matched to a gene: 18. Per the germline V gene, CDR1 is KGHSH and CDR2 is LQKENI.

This clone has just one count. The chain is built from TRBV4-3 and TRBJ2-7; 7 bases align to TRBD2. The CDR3 spans 16 residues. V dropped 3 bases and J dropped 0; count of bases not matched to a gene: 8. The V gene's germline CDR1 is LGHNA and CDR2 YSLEER. The CDR3 DNA is TGCGCCAGCAGCCAGACGTACGGGGGGAGCTCCTACGAGCAGTACTTC. Translated, it gives CASSQTYGGSSYEQYF.

V usage is TRBV10-1 and J usage is TRBJ2-7; 9 bases map to TRBD1. The CDR3 is 15 amino acids. From germline, CDR1 is WNHNN and CDR2 SYGVQD (reference sequence). The J segment lost 5 bases and the V segment lost 2 bases, leaving 7 bases of the junction unmatched. CDR3 sequence (DNA): TGCGCCAGCAGTGAGAGGACAGGGGTGGAGGACGAGCAGTACTTC. It translates to CASSERTGVEDEQYF.

This chain joins TRBV6-6 and TRBJ1-6, with 7 bases aligning to TRBD1. V gave up 5 bases and J gave up 0 bases; unmatched junction bases: 1. CDR1 and CDR2 from the germline V gene are MNHNY and SVGAGI (reference sequence). This CDR3 has 15 amino acids. The CDR3 here is CASSRQGSYNSPLHF. Written as DNA, the CDR3 is TGTGCCAGCAGTCGACAGGGCTCCTATAATTCACCCCTCCACTTT.

The rearrangement joins TRBV4-1 to TRBJ1-2, with D possibly TRBD1 on 6 matching bases. Germline CDR1 reads MGHRA; CDR2 reads YSYEKL. CDR3 size: 15 residues. V was pared by 2 bases and J by 6 bases, with 16 bases between. This CDR3 reads CASSQNQRDIDGYTF. As DNA, the CDR3 is TGCGCCAGCAGCCAAAACCAGAGGGACATCGATGGCTACACCTTC.

The V gene is TRBV28, the J gene TRBJ2-7; a possible D gene is TRBD2 (6 bases). The germline V gene has CDR1 MDHEN and CDR2 SYDVKM. The CDR3 is 13 residues long. The germline V and J ends were trimmed by 1 base and 4 bases, with 8 bases remaining between them. The CDR3 region is CASSLSGGYEQYF. Written as DNA, the CDR3 is TGTGCCAGCAGTTTATCCGGAGGGTACGAGCAGTACTTC.

This chain uses TRBV30 with TRBJ2-7, with D hard to call. The germline V gene has CDR1 GTSNPN and CDR2 SVGIG (reference sequence). Trimming took 8 bases from V and 4 from J, leaving 12 bases between them. The CDR3 runs to 11 residues. As DNA, the CDR3 is TGTGCCGTCCAGGCAGCATACGAGCAGTACTTC. Residues: CAVQAAYEQYF.

V is TRBV6-5 and J is TRBJ1-6; a possible D gene is TRBD1 (6 bases). Germline lookup yields CDR1 MNHEY and CDR2 SVGAGI. V was clipped by 2 bases and J by 7 bases, with 12 bases between them. This CDR3 has 15 residues. The CDR3 protein is CASSYGSGENSPLHF. The DNA of the CDR3 is TGTGCCAGCAGTTACGGCTCAGGGGAGAATTCACCCCTCCACTTT.

The chain uses TRBV5-6 and TRBJ1-2; 7 bases line up with TRBD1. Germline CDR1 SGHDT, CDR2 YYEEEE. V lost 0 bases and J lost 5; bases outside the gene matches: 1. The CDR3 extends over 13 amino acids. The CDR3 DNA is TGTGCCAGCAGCTTGGGGGACAGATATGGCTACACCTTC. This codes for CASSLGDRYGYTF.